This T cell receptor beta chain was found in a study of response to subunit inactivated influenza vaccine. TCRdb processed the RT-PCR reads anew with MiXCR; each CDR3 protein has one entry. The repertoire holds a few hundred thousand distinct CDR3 sequences, with roughly 15% as singletons. The sample holds a few counts of this clonotype. Its antigen remains unidentified. Per germline, CDR1 SGHAT and CDR2 FQNNGV. This CDR3 has 16 residues. Between the trimmed V and J ends, which lost 10 bases and 4 bases, there was a span of 20 bases. The study, taken as a whole, reports: Authors suggested that a seasonal influenza vaccination recruits few new T cells each time.

This chain uses TRBV11-2 with TRBJ1-6; D may be TRBD1 (5 bases). Sample: PBMCs from blood, taken 11 to 12 days after vaccination. This TCR was sampled from a man aged 50-59 years who received an inactivated influenza vaccine. The CDR3 DNA is TGTGCCACCGGGGGGGGGTTCTCTCGGTATAATTCACCCCTCCACTTT. Translating gives CATGGGFSRYNSPLHF. Complete variable domain (other parts from reference TRBV11-2 and TRBJ1-6): EAGVAQSPRYKIIEKRQSVAFWCNPISGHATLYWYQQILGQGPKLLIQFQNNGVVDDSQLPKDRFSAERLKGVDSTLKIQPAKLEDSAVYLCATGGGFSRYNSPLHFGNGTRLTVT.